The TCR beta chain under discussion was sequenced for a study of cytomegalovirus exposure and HLA in healthy donors. Notes on the study in general: It was reported that TCR beta sequences correctly inferred the HLA-A and HLA-B alleles for most subjects. In a later analysis, productive TCRs from donors in an Asian-associated ancestry cluster reportedly carried fewer N-insertions than the cohort mean.

PCR involved 60 Vbeta and 13 Jbeta primers. Data came from immunoSEQ multiplex PCR; TCRdb stores just in-frame clones and leaves some out. The sample includes 98,000 or so clones, 76% of them seen just once. V was trimmed by 7 bases and J by 5 bases, leaving 9 bases between them. The germline gives CDR1 MNHNS, CDR2 SASEGT. This CDR3 comprises 11 residues. About this clone: Its antigen is unidentified.

This TCR was recovered from a woman in her late teens or twenties in good health and CMV-seropositive. Sequenced input: PBMCs. The rearrangement joins TRBV6-1 to TRBJ2-7; D remains ambiguous. CDR3 region: CASKRADEQYF. The CDR3 DNA reads as TGTGCCAGCAAACGAGCTGACGAGCAGTACTTC.